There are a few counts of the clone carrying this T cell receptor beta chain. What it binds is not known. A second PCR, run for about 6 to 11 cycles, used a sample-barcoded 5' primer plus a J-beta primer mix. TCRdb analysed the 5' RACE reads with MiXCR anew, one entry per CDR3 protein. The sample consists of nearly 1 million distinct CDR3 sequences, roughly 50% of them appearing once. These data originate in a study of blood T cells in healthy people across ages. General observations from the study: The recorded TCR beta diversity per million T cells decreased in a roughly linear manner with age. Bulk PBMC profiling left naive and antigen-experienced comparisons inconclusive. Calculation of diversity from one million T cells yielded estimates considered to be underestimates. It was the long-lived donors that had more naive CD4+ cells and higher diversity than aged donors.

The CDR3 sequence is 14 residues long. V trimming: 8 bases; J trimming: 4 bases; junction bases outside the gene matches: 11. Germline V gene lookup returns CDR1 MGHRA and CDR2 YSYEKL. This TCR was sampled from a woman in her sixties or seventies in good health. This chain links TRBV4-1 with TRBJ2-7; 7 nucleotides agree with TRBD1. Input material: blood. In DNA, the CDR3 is TGCGCCAGCTCTCGACCGGGACAGCCTTACGAGCAGTACTTC. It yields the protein CASSRPGQPYEQYF.